This T cell receptor beta chain derives from a study of shared clonotypes between healthy human individuals. Turning to the study itself: Researchers assigned three CD4 naive, three CD4 memory, two CD8 naive and one CD8 memory plate to each donor. Findings and caveats of the study: Rarefaction indicated that sorted-subset sequencing remained incomplete although depth was large.

CDR1 and CDR2 (germline): MNHEY, SMNVEV (reference sequence). This CDR3 has 14 residues. V shed 7 bases and J shed 3 bases, with 14 bases lying between them. The naive CD8 population came from CD45RO-negative cells selected for CCR7, without terminally differentiated effector memory CD45RA+ cells. As regards this clone: Its specificity is not known.

The table came from immunoSEQ multiplex PCR; TCRdb's copy has only in-frame clones and leaves some out. This table has about 2.2 million clones, 93% appearing once. V gene TRBV27 combines with J gene TRBJ2-3, with TRBD2 as a possible D gene (5 bases). Source material: naive CD8+ T cells from PBMCs. This receptor was obtained from a man younger than 30 in good health. Some clones in this sample may be carry-over from other donors' samples. CDR3 protein: CASKERGFTDTQYF. CDR3 nucleotide sequence: TGTGCCAGCAAAGAACGGGGTTTTACAGATACGCAGTATTTT.